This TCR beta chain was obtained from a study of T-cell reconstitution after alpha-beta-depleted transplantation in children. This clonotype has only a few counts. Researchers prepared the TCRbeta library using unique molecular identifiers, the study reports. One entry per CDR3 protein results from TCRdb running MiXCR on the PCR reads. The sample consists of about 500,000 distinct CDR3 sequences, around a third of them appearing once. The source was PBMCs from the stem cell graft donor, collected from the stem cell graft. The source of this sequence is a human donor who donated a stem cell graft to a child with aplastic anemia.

For the CDR3, the DNA is TGTGCCAGCAGCGTGACTAGCGGGATCACAGATACGCAGTATTTT. This translates into CASSVTSGITDTQYF. The chain has TRBV7-2 and TRBJ2-3, with 11 positions matching TRBD2. Germline CDR1 is SGHTA and CDR2 is FQGNSA. V shed 5 bases, J shed 2 bases, and the junction held 3 bases outside the gene matches. The CDR3 spans 15 residues.